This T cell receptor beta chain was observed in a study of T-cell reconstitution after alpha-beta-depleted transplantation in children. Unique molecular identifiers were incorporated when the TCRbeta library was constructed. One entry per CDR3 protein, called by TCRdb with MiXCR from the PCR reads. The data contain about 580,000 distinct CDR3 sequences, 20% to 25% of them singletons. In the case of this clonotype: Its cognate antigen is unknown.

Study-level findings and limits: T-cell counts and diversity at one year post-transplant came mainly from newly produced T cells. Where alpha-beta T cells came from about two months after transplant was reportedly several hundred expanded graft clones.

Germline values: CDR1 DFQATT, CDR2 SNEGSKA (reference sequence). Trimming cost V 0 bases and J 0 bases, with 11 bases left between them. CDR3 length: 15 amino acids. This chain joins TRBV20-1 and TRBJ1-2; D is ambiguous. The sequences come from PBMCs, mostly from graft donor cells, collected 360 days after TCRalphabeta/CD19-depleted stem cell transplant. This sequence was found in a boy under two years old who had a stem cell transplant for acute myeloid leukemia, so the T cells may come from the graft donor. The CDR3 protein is CSARDLRAANYGYTF. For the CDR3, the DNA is TGCAGTGCTAGAGATTTGAGAGCGGCTAACTATGGCTACACCTTC.